These T cell receptor beta chains were read from a single sample in a study of T cell repertoires in cytomegalovirus infection. No antigen is known for these receptors. TCRdb ran MiXCR on the reads and lists one entry per CDR3 protein. Of 110,000 to 150,000 distinct CDR3 sequences listed, about 31% are singletons. The sample in question was CD8+ T cells from cultured PBMCs, obtained from culture after CMV antigen stimulation. Receptor source: a human donor in good health (CMV status not recorded). Some clones in this sample may be carry-over from other donors' samples. Both conserved end residues are part of each CDR3. D genes are given only for firm matches. Clone size, where shown, is once, few, many, or a class for clones that have expanded.

once,TRBJ1-1,.,TRBV6-1,CASSPPSQGAMNTEAFF,TGTGCCAGCAGTCCCCCTTCCCAGGGCGCAATGAACACTGAAGCTTTCTTT
few,TRBJ2-7,.,TRBV7-9,CASSLALGQGTYEQYF,TGTGCCAGCAGCTTAGCGTTGGGGCAGGGGACGTACGAGCAGTACTTC
.,TRBJ2-2,.,TRBV29-1,CSVTGPANTGELFF,TGCAGCGTAACAGGCCCCGCGAACACCGGGGAGCTGTTTTTT
.,TRBJ1-1,.,TRBV5-1,CASSYGLSNTEAFF,TGCGCCAGCAGCTATGGACTGTCGAACACTGAAGCTTTCTTT
.,TRBJ2-3,.,TRBV7-3,CASSSWTDASTDTQYF,TGTGCCAGCAGCTCTTGGACAGACGCGAGCACAGATACGCAGTATTTT
few,TRBJ2-5,TRBD1,TRBV7-4,CASSGPDRSETQYF,TGTGCCAGCAGCGGCCCGGACAGGTCAGAGACCCAGTACTTC
once,TRBJ2-2,.,TRBV7-6,CASSSGTPDTGELFF,TGTGCCAGCAGCTCCGGGACACCGGACACCGGGGAGCTGTTTTTT
many,TRBJ2-2,TRBD1,TRBV7-8,CASSIPGTGAMDTGELFF,TGTGCCAGCAGCATCCCCGGGACAGGGGCCATGGACACCGGGGAGCTGTTTTTT
.,TRBJ2-7,.,TRBV12-3/TRBV12-4,CASSLSHPYEQYF,TGTGCCAGCAGTTTATCCCATCCCTACGAGCAGTACTTC
few,TRBJ2-7,TRBD1,TRBV7-9,CASSLDGPGTGFDEQYF,TGTGCCAGCAGCTTAGACGGTCCCGGGACAGGGTTCGACGAGCAGTACTTC
few,TRBJ2-3,.,TRBV4-1,CASSRLFDSRDTQYF,TGCGCCAGCAGCCGCCTTTTTGACAGCAGGGATACGCAGTATTTT
.,TRBJ2-2,.,TRBV18,CASSPPIPNTGELFF,TGTGCCAGCTCACCACCAATCCCGAACACCGGGGAGCTGTTTTTT
.,TRBJ2-1,.,TRBV4-1,CASSQSSRFEQFF,TGCGCCAGCAGCCAGTCGTCCCGATTTGAGCAGTTCTTC
.,TRBJ2-7,.,TRBV24-1,CATSEPDTYEQYF,TGTGCCACCAGTGAACCGGACACCTACGAGCAGTACTTC
few,TRBJ1-1,TRBD1,TRBV7-6,CASSLVGTGDMNTEAFF,TGTGCCAGCAGCTTAGTGGGGACAGGGGACATGAACACTGAAGCTTTCTTT
.,TRBJ1-2,TRBD1,TRBV7-8,CASSSSTGASGYGYTF,TGTGCCAGCAGCTCCTCGACAGGGGCCAGCGGCTATGGCTACACCTTC
.,TRBJ2-1,.,TRBV20-1,CSARGGTGLDF,TGCAGTGCTAGGGGGGGAACGGGGCTCGACTTC
.,TRBJ2-4,.,TRBV7-2,CASSPYRGAGDIQYF,TGTGCCAGCAGCCCATATCGGGGGGCGGGGGACATTCAGTACTTC
.,TRBJ2-1,.,TRBV6-5,CASSYSGAAGVFF,TGTGCCAGCAGTTACTCTGGGGCGGCAGGGGTGTTCTTC
.,TRBJ2-3,.,TRBV7-6,CASSEGGFGTDTQYF,TGTGCCAGCAGCGAGGGGGGTTTCGGCACAGATACGCAGTATTTT
.,TRBJ2-7,TRBD1,TRBV12-3/TRBV12-4,CASSRTGGEQYF,TGTGCCAGCAGCCGGACAGGGGGAGAGCAGTACTTC
.,TRBJ1-2,.,TRBV6-2/TRBV6-3,CASSIGTLDGYTF,TGTGCCAGCAGTATTGGGACATTAGATGGCTACACCTTC
.,TRBJ1-5,.,TRBV27,CASSLQPGNQPQHF,TGTGCCAGCAGCCTTCAGCCGGGAAATCAGCCCCAGCATTTT
.,TRBJ2-7,TRBD1,TRBV19,CASSITGGGYEQYF,TGTGCCAGTAGTATCACAGGGGGCGGCTACGAGCAGTACTTC
.,TRBJ2-1,TRBD1,TRBV27,CASTSGTGISNEQFF,TGTGCCAGCACCAGCGGGACAGGGATTTCCAATGAGCAGTTCTTC
many,TRBJ2-1,.,TRBV7-9,CASSLRVLEQFF,TGTGCCAGCAGCTTAAGAGTCTTGGAGCAGTTCTTC
.,TRBJ1-6,.,TRBV6-5,CASSYTVRGAGNSPLHF,TGTGCCAGCAGTTACACCGTACGAGGGGCCGGGAATTCACCCCTCCACTTT
.,TRBJ2-7,TRBD2,TRBV12-3/TRBV12-4,CASSSTRAGGNTYEQYF,TGTGCCAGCAGCTCTACTCGTGCCGGGGGGAACACCTACGAGCAGTACTTC
.,TRBJ2-7,TRBD2,TRBV7-2,CASSLLAVPGGEQYF,TGTGCCAGCAGCCTCCTAGCGGTCCCGGGGGGGGAGCAGTACTTC
.,TRBJ2-7,TRBD1,TRBV20-1,CSARDRVIAYEQYF,TGCAGTGCTAGGGACAGGGTCATCGCCTACGAGCAGTACTTC
.,TRBJ2-5,.,TRBV20-1,CSATDVANQETQYF,TGCAGTGCTACGGATGTAGCCAACCAAGAGACCCAGTACTTC
.,TRBJ2-4,.,TRBV19,CASSIDEGPKGGDIQYF,TGTGCCAGTAGTATAGATGAGGGGCCGAAGGGAGGAGACATTCAGTACTTC
.,TRBJ1-1,.,TRBV5-6,CASSLVREEWWAEAFF,TGTGCCAGCAGCTTGGTCAGGGAGGAGTGGTGGGCTGAAGCTTTCTTT
many,TRBJ2-6,.,TRBV27,CASSLLGGAFNVLTF,TGTGCCAGCAGTTTATTAGGGGGGGCTTTCAACGTCCTGACTTTC
many,TRBJ1-1,.,TRBV19,CASKFFGETEAFF,TGTGCCAGTAAGTTCTTTGGGGAAACTGAAGCTTTCTTT
.,TRBJ2-7,TRBD1,TRBV6-5,CASSYSTGLYEQYF,TGTGCCAGCAGTTACTCGACAGGGCTCTACGAGCAGTACTTC
once,TRBJ1-2,.,TRBV24-1,CATSDWGSRQTF,TGTGCCACCAGTGATTGGGGAAGCCGACAAACCTTC
.,TRBJ1-2,.,TRBV12-3/TRBV12-4,CASSLMGNGYTF,TGTGCCAGCAGTTTAATGGGGAATGGCTACACCTTC
.,TRBJ2-1,TRBD2,TRBV4-1,CASSRTSGGMIEQFF,TGCGCCAGCAGCCGGACTAGCGGGGGGATGATTGAGCAGTTCTTC